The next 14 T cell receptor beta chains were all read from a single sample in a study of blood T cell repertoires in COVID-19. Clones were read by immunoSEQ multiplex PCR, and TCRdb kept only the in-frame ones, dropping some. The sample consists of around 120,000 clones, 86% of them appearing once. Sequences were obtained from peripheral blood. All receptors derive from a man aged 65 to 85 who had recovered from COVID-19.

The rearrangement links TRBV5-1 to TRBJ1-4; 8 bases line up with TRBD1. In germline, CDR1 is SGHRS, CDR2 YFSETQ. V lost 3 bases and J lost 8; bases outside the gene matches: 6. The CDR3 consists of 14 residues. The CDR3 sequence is CASSYGQGGEKLFF. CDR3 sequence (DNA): TGCGCCAGCAGCTACGGACAGGGCGGAGAAAAACTGTTTTTT.

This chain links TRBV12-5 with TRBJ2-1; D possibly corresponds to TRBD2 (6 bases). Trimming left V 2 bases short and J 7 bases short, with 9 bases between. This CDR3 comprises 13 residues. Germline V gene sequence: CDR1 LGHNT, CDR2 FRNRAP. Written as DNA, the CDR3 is TGTGCTAGTGGTTTGTGGGGGGAAAATGAGCAGTTCTTC. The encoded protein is CASGLWGENEQFF.

The CDR3 region has the DNA TGTGCCAGCAGCCAAACAGGGTTTTACGAGCAGTACTTC. Amino acid sequence: CASSQTGFYEQYF. The genes are TRBV4-2 and TRBJ2-7; possibly TRBD1 for D (6 bases). Per germline, CDR1 LGHNA and CDR2 YNFKEQ. This CDR3 is 13 amino acids long. V lost 2 bases, J lost 4 bases, and 9 bases lay in between.

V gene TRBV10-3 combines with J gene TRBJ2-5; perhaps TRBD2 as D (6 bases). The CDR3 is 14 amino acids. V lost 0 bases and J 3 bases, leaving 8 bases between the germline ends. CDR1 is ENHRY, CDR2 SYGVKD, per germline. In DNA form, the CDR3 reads TGTGCCATCAGTGAGTCGTGGGGGGAAGAGACCCAGTACTTC. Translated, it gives CAISESWGEETQYF.

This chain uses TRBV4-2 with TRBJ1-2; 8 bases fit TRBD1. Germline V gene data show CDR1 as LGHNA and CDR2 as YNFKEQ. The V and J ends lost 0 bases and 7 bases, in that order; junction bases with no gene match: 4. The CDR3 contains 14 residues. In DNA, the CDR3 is TGTGCCAGCAGCCAAGAGACAGGGGAGCTTGGCTACACCTTC. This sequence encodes CASSQETGELGYTF.

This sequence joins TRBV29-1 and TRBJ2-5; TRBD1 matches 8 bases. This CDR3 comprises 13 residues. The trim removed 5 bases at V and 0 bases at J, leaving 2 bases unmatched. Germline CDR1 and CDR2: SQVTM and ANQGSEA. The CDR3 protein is CSVRTGYQETQYF. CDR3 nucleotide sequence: TGCAGCGTTAGGACAGGGTACCAAGAGACCCAGTACTTC.

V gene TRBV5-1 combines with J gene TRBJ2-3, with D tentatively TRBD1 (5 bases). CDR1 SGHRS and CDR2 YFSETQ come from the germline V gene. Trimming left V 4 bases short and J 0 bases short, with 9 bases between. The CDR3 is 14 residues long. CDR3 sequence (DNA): TGCGCCAGCAGCGCCGCAGGGAGCACAGATACGCAGTATTTT. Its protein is CASSAAGSTDTQYF.

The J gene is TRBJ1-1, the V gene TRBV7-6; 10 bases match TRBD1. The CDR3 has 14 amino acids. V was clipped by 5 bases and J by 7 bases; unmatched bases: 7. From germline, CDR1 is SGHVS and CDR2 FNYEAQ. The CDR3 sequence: CASSPGTGVVEAFF. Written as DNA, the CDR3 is TGTGCCAGCAGCCCAGGGACAGGGGTGGTTGAAGCTTTCTTT.

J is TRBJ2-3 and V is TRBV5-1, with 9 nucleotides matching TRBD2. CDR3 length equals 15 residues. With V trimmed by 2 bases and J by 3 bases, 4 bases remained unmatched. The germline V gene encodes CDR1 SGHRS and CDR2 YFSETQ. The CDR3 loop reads CASSFGGRGTDTQYF. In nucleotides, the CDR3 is TGCGCCAGCAGCTTCGGCGGGAGGGGAACAGATACGCAGTATTTT.

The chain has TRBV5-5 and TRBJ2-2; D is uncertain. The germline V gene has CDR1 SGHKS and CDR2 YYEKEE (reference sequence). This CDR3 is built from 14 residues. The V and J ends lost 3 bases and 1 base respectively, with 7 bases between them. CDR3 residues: CASSSLGNTGELFF. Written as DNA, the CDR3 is TGTGCCAGCAGCTCCCTCGGGAACACCGGGGAGCTGTTTTTT.

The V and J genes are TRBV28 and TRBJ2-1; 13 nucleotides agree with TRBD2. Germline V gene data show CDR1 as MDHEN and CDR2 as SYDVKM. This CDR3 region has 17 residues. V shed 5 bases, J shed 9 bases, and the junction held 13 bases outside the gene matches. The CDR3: CASSPAGTSGTRGEQFF. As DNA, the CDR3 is TGTGCCAGCAGTCCGGCCGGGACTAGCGGGACAAGGGGTGAGCAGTTCTTC.

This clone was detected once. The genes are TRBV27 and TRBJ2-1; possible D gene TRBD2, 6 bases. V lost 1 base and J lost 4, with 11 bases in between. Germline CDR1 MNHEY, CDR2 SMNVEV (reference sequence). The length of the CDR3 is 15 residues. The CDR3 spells CASSLWRGSYNEQFF. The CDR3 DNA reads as TGTGCCAGCAGTTTATGGAGGGGATCGTACAATGAGCAGTTCTTC.

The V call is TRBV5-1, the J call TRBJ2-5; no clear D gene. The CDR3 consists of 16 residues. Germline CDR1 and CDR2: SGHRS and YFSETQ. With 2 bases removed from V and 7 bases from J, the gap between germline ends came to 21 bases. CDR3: CASSLSRNLRRVTQYF. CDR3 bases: TGCGCCAGCAGCTTAAGCCGCAACCTCCGACGGGTGACCCAGTACTTC.

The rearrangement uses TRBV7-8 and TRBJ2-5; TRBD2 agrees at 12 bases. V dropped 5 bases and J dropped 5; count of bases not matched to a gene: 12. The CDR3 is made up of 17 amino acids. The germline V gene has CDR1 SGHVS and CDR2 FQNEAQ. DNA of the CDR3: TGTGCCAGCAGCCAACGGTTGACTAGCGGGGGTTTGGAGACCCAGTACTTC. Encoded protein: CASSQRLTSGGLETQYF.